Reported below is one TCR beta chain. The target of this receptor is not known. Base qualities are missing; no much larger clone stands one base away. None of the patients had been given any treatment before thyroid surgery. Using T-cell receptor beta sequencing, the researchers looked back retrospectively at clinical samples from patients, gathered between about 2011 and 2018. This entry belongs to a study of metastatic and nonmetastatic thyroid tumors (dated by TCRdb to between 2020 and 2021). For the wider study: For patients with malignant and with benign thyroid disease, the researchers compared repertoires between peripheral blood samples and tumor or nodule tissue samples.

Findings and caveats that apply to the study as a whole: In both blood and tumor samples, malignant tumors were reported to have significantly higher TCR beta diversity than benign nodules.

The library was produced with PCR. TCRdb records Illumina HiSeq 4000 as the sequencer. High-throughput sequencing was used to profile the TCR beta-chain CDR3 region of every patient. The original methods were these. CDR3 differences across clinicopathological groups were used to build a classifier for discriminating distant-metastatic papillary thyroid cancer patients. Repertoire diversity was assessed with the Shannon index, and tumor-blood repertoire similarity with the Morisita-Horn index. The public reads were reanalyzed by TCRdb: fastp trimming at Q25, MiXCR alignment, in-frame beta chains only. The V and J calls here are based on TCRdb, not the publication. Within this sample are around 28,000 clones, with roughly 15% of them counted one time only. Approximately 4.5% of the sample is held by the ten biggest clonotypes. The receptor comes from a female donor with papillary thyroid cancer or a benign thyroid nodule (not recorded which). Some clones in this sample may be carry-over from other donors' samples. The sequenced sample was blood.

The CDR3 reads as follows: CASSFPGGADTQYF. The sequenced DNA: TGTGCCAGTAGTTTCCCGGGAGGCGCAGATACGCAGTATTTT. The chain couples TRBV19 to TRBJ2-3, with TRBD2 identical over 7 junction bases. Taken from the germline V gene (reference sequence), the CDR1 and CDR2 loops are LNHDA and SQIVND. V is pruned by 5 bases and J by 4 bases, leaving 6 bases of the junction without a gene match. From the cysteine up to the phenylalanine, the CDR3 has a length of 14 residues. The CDR3 DNA has 42 bases and is translated from base 1.